These 26 T cell receptor beta chains originate from one sample sequenced in a study of blood T cell repertoires in COVID-19. Clones were read by immunoSEQ multiplex PCR, and TCRdb kept only the in-frame ones, dropping some. The sample holds 70,000 to 100,000 clones, 55% to 80% seen once. Sequenced sample: peripheral blood. The source is a woman aged 60 to 75 in a cohort sampled during active or convalescent COVID-19.

The V and J genes are TRBV6-5 and TRBJ2-1; 10 nucleotides match TRBD1. This CDR3 is 15 amino acids long. With 6 bases clipped from V and 9 bases from J, the junction kept 11 bases outside the gene matches. CDR1 is MNHEY and CDR2 is SVGAGI in the germline V gene. The CDR3 nucleotides read TGTGCCAGCAGGCGACAGGGGGCGCAGGGTGGTGAGCAGTTCTTC. It translates to CASRRQGAQGGEQFF.

The sample holds one count of this clone. The chain recombines TRBV6-2 or TRBV6-3 with TRBJ1-6, with 8 bases matching TRBD1. Germline CDR1 MNHEY, CDR2 SVGEGT. V was pared by 2 bases and J by 9 bases, with 6 bases of the junction left unmatched. The CDR3 runs 15 residues. CDR3 sequence: CASSYLTGVSSPLHF. The CDR3 bases are TGTGCCAGCAGTTACCTGACAGGGGTGAGTTCACCCCTCCACTTT.

A word on this clone: A read error may account for a junction end that differs from germline. The chain carries TRBV7-7 and TRBJ2-1; 11 bases agree with TRBD1. This CDR3 contains 15 residues. Germline CDR1 reads SSHAT; CDR2 reads FNYEAQ (reference sequence). The CDR3 bases are TGTGCTAGCAGCGTGGGACAGGGGGTGTACAATGAGCAGTTCTTC. Translation gives CASSVGQGVYNEQFF.

The J gene is TRBJ2-1, the V gene TRBV3-1 (or the pseudogene TRBV3-2), with 7 bases identical to TRBD1. Per the germline V gene, CDR1 is LGHDT and CDR2 is YNNKEL (reference sequence). This CDR3 region has 15 residues. The trim removed 4 bases at V and 7 bases at J, leaving 10 bases unmatched. The CDR3 sequence: CASSRQLTGRNEQFF. CDR3 sequence (DNA): TGTGCCAGCAGCCGCCAATTGACAGGGCGGAATGAGCAGTTCTTC.

This chain's CDR3 is CASSDHFKETEAFF. DNA of the CDR3: TGTGCCAGCAGTGACCATTTTAAGGAGACTGAAGCTTTCTTT. The chain employs TRBV6-4 and TRBJ1-1; no clear D gene. The CDR3 consists of 14 residues. Trimming cost V 2 bases and J 5 bases, with 12 bases left between them. Germline V lookup: CDR1 MRHNA, CDR2 SNTAGT.

This rearrangement joins TRBV5-5 to TRBJ2-7; TRBD1 matches at 8 bases. The germline V gene encodes CDR1 SGHKS and CDR2 YYEKEE (reference sequence). The length of the CDR3 is 14 residues. J gave up 5 bases and V 4 bases, and 8 bases lay outside the gene matches. CDR3 sequence: CASSMTGALNEQYF. The CDR3 bases are TGTGCCAGCAGCATGACAGGGGCCCTTAACGAGCAGTACTTC.

This clone was recorded once. The chain joins TRBV19 to TRBJ1-6; maybe TRBD1 (6 bases). Germline lookup yields CDR1 LNHDA and CDR2 SQIVND (reference sequence). CDR3 length equals 13 residues. Trimming removed 9 bases from V and 10 bases from J, with 16 bases in between. The CDR3, as DNA: TGTGCCAGCGAAGAGGGGGTTGGGTCACCCCTCCACTTT. Protein: CASEEGVGSPLHF.

The chain couples TRBV19 to TRBJ2-4, with a tentative D call TRBD1 (6 bases). The CDR3 is 15 amino acids. Deletions cut 5 bases from V and 0 bases from J, with 11 bases between. Germline V gives CDR1 LNHDA, CDR2 SQIVND (reference sequence). The CDR3 DNA is TGTGCCAGTAGTCCTAGGACAGTAGCCAAAAACATTCAGTACTTC. Amino acid sequence: CASSPRTVAKNIQYF.

This clone was observed a few times. This sequence joins TRBV12-3 or TRBV12-4 and TRBJ2-2; D is possibly TRBD2 (5 bases). The length of the CDR3 is 13 residues. V dropped 9 bases and J dropped 10 bases, with 18 bases sitting between them. In nucleotides, the CDR3 is TGTGCCAGTCGAGCCCGGGAAAGTGAGGAGCTGTTTTTT. Protein sequence: CASRARESEELFF.

In its sample, this clone was seen many times. The CDR3 nucleotides are TGTGCCAGCAGCTTAAGCGCAGGGTATAACTATGGCTACACCTTC. It is translated as CASSLSAGYNYGYTF. The chain joins TRBV7-3 to TRBJ1-2; maybe TRBD1 (5 bases). Germline loops: CDR1 SGHTA, CDR2 FQGTGA. There are 15 residues in the CDR3. Trimming pared 1 base from V and 1 base from J, leaving 10 bases between. Variable domain in full (rest from reference TRBV7-3 and TRBJ1-2): GAGVSQTPSNKVTEKGKYVELRCDPISGHTALYWYRQSLGQGPEFLIYFQGTGAADDSGLPNDRFFAVRPEGSVSTLKIQRTERGDSAVYLCASSLSAGYNYGYTFGSGTRLTVV.

In this sample, this clone turned up a few times. V gene TRBV6-6 combines with J gene TRBJ1-1, with D maybe TRBD1 (5 bases). Trimming removed 6 bases at V and 1 base at J, with 12 bases between. Germline V gene sequence: CDR1 MNHNY, CDR2 SVGAGI (reference sequence). This CDR3 spans 14 amino acids. Here the CDR3 DNA reads TGTGCCAGCAGGGGGCTGGGGGGGAACACTGAAGCTTTCTTT. Protein product: CASRGLGGNTEAFF.

This clone was seen only once. Here the CDR3 reads CASRDGQRPSGANVLTF. CDR3 sequence (DNA): TGCGCCAGCAGAGACGGACAGAGACCCTCTGGGGCCAACGTCCTGACTTTC. The chain recombines TRBV10-1 with TRBJ2-6, with TRBD1 as a possible D gene (6 bases). Trimming removed 6 bases at V and 0 bases at J, with 15 bases between. Germline values: CDR1 WNHNN, CDR2 SYGVQD (reference sequence). The CDR3 sequence is 17 residues long.

The chain links TRBV7-9 to TRBJ2-3; D ambiguous. This CDR3 region has 14 residues. V gave up 2 bases and J gave up 0 bases, with 6 bases separating them. Germline V gives CDR1 SEHNR, CDR2 FQNEAQ (reference sequence). The CDR3 region is CASSLLGSTDTQYF. CDR3 DNA: TGTGCCAGCAGCTTATTGGGCAGCACAGATACGCAGTATTTT.

The J gene is TRBJ1-2, the V gene TRBV7-2; the D gene is possibly TRBD1 (5 bases). This CDR3 has 13 amino acids. Germline CDR1 SGHTA, CDR2 FQGNSA. V was cut by 8 bases and J by 5 bases, with 15 bases left in between. In nucleotides, the CDR3 is TGTGCCAGCGACGAAGGGACTTCGTATGGCTACACCTTC. Protein product: CASDEGTSYGYTF.

V gene TRBV4-2 combines with J gene TRBJ2-5; the D is unclear. The CDR3 is 15 residues long. The V and J ends lost 4 bases and 2 bases respectively, with 14 bases between them. Looked up from germline, CDR1 is LGHNA and CDR2 is YNFKEQ. The DNA of the CDR3 is TGTGCCAGCAGCCCAAGGCAACAGATACAAGAGACCCAGTACTTC. Amino acids: CASSPRQQIQETQYF.

For the CDR3, the DNA is TGCGCCAGCAGTGACGGAGCCGCCTATGGCTACACCTTC. It translates to CASSDGAAYGYTF. J is TRBJ1-2 and V is TRBV10-2; no reliable D call. This CDR3 is 13 amino acids long. Germline values: CDR1 WSHSY, CDR2 SAAADI. Trimming took off 3 bases at V and 4 bases at J, with 9 bases between the two ends.

The CDR3 here is CASSLATGGWETQYF. The CDR3 nucleotides read TGTGCCAGCAGCTTAGCGACAGGGGGCTGGGAGACCCAGTACTTC. J is TRBJ2-5 and V is TRBV7-2; TRBD1 matches 10 bases. With V trimmed by 0 bases and J by 5 bases, 3 bases remained unmatched. Per the germline V gene, CDR1 is SGHTA and CDR2 is FQGNSA. This CDR3 is 15 amino acids long.

The chain employs TRBV7-8 and TRBJ1-4; a possible D gene is TRBD1 (5 bases). Germline CDR1 is SGHVS and CDR2 is FQNEAQ. The CDR3 is 13 residues long. V was shortened by 5 bases and J by 8 bases, with 12 bases between the two germline ends. Here the CDR3 DNA reads TGTGCCAGCAGCATCATGGGGGGAGAAAAACTGTTTTTT. Translating gives CASSIMGGEKLFF.

As concerns this clone: A read error may produce the germline difference seen at one junction end. The V and J genes are TRBV6-5 and TRBJ1-5; 7 bases agree with TRBD1. Germline CDR1 and CDR2: MNHEY and SVGAGI. The CDR3 sequence is 14 residues long. This CDR3 reads CASGYRGSNQPQHF. CDR3 coding DNA: TGTGCCAGCGGTTACAGGGGAAGCAATCAGCCCCAGCATTTT.

The chain uses TRBV11-3 and TRBJ2-3, with D possibly being TRBD1 (6 bases). The germline gives CDR1 SGHNT, CDR2 YENEEA. Trimming pared 3 bases from V and 2 bases from J, leaving 9 bases between. The CDR3 spans 14 residues. The CDR3 loop reads CASSLVGATDTQYF. CDR3 bases: TGTGCCAGCAGCTTGGTGGGGGCCACAGATACGCAGTATTTT. The entire variable domain, with the rest obtained from reference TRBV11-3 and TRBJ2-3, is as follows: EAGVVQSPRYKIIEKKQPVAFWCNPISGHNTLYWYLQNLGQGPELLIRYENEEAVDDSQLPKDRFSAERLKGVDSTLKIQPAELGDSAVYLCASSLVGATDTQYFGPGTRLTVL.

The chain carries TRBV4-1 and TRBJ1-5; no clear D. Trimming took off 0 bases at V and 1 base at J, with 7 bases between the two ends. This CDR3 has 15 amino acids. Germline V lookup: CDR1 MGHRA, CDR2 YSYEKL. The CDR3 reads CASSQDRISNQPQHF. The CDR3 coding sequence is TGCGCCAGCAGCCAAGACAGAATAAGCAATCAGCCCCAGCATTTT.

The chain links TRBV19 to TRBJ1-4, with a weak D call TRBD1 (5 bases). The V end lost 3 bases, the J end lost 8 bases, and 25 bases lay between the germline ends. Germline V gene lookup returns CDR1 LNHDA and CDR2 SQIVND (reference sequence). This CDR3 comprises 18 residues. CDR3 sequence: CASSIAGRKTRYLEKLFF. For the CDR3, the DNA is TGTGCCAGTAGTATCGCGGGGCGGAAAACACGCTACCTGGAAAAACTGTTTTTT.

This clone was found a few times. The gene calls are TRBV5-1 and TRBJ2-3, with D maybe TRBD1 (6 bases). Looked up from germline, CDR1 is SGHRS and CDR2 is YFSETQ. Trimming took 0 bases from V and 8 from J, leaving 7 bases between them. The CDR3 totals 12 residues. CDR3 coding DNA: TGCGCCAGCAGCTTGGGAGGGGGTACGCAGTATTTT. Translation gives CASSLGGGTQYF.

V and J are TRBV27 and TRBJ2-1, with D maybe TRBD2 (5 bases). Trimming removed 3 bases at V and 11 bases at J, with 14 bases between. Germline V gene lookup returns CDR1 MNHEY and CDR2 SMNVEV (reference sequence). The CDR3 has 13 amino acids. This CDR3 reads CASSFSGRGQQFF. CDR3 DNA sequence: TGTGCCAGCAGTTTCTCCGGGCGCGGGCAGCAGTTCTTC.

The V gene is TRBV23-1, the J gene TRBJ1-6; tentative D call: TRBD1 (5 bases). TRBV23-1 is reported as an ORF; its role is uncertain. The CDR3 sequence is 18 residues long. Trimming pared 0 bases from V and 0 bases from J, leaving 12 bases between. DNA of the CDR3: TGCGCCAGCAGTCAATCGGAGGGGCAAAGCTCCTATAATTCACCCCTCCACTTT. Protein: CASSQSEGQSSYNSPLHF.

The gene calls are TRBV6-5 and TRBJ2-7, with no clear D. This CDR3 region has 11 residues. The V end was cut by 8 bases, the J end by 1 base, with 6 bases between. Germline values: CDR1 MNHEY, CDR2 SVGAGI. CDR3 DNA: TGTGCCAGCGTCCTATCCTACGAGCAGTACTTC. Encoded protein: CASVLSYEQYF.